This passage covers 28 T cell receptor beta chains from one sample sequenced in a study of blood T cell repertoires in COVID-19. The protocol was immunoSEQ multiplex PCR, while the TCRdb copy is restricted to in-frame clones and leaves out a portion. The table includes about 170,000 clones, approximately 83% detected once. The sequenced sample consisted of peripheral blood. Source of these receptors: a woman of 80 years or more with acute or convalescent COVID-19.

This chain joins TRBV19 and TRBJ1-1; no definite D call. CDR1 LNHDA and CDR2 SQIVND come from the germline V gene (reference sequence). The CDR3 sequence is 13 residues long. V was pared by 1 base and J by 6 bases, with 9 bases between. The CDR3 loop reads CASSIAGRPEAFF. The CDR3 bases are TGTGCCAGTAGTATAGCGGGGAGACCTGAAGCTTTCTTT. Full variable domain (remainder filled in from reference TRBV19 and TRBJ1-1): DGGITQSPKYLFRKEGQNVTLSCEQNLNHDAMYWYRQDPGQGLRLIYYSQIVNDFQKGDIAEGYSVSREKKESFPLTVTSAQKNPTAFYLCASSIAGRPEAFFGQGTRLTVV.

The gene calls are TRBV5-1 and TRBJ2-7; 8 bases are shared with TRBD1. Germline V gives CDR1 SGHRS, CDR2 YFSETQ. This CDR3 spans 14 amino acids. After removal of 7 bases from V and 1 base from J, the junction contained 7 bases not matched to a gene. The CDR3 bases are TGCGCCAGCGGAACAGGGGGTCTTTCCTACGAGCAGTACTTC. It codes for CASGTGGLSYEQYF.

The V gene is TRBV4-2, the J gene TRBJ1-3; unclear D gene. Between the trimmed V and J ends, which lost 3 bases and 4 bases, there was a span of 13 bases. Germline values: CDR1 LGHNA, CDR2 YNFKEQ. This CDR3 is 15 amino acids long. CDR3 nucleotide sequence: TGTGCCAGCAGCCAGGAGGCCACGCCCGGAAACACCATATATTTT. This gives the protein CASSQEATPGNTIYF.

The chain recombines TRBV2 with TRBJ1-5; TRBD1 matches 9 bases. The CDR3 consists of 15 residues. V was pared by 3 bases and J by 7 bases, with 7 bases of the junction left unmatched. Germline CDR1 and CDR2: SNHLY and FYNNEI. CDR3 sequence: CASSEGDRAIQPQHF. In nucleotides, the CDR3 is TGTGCCAGCAGTGAGGGGGACAGGGCAATCCAGCCCCAGCATTTT.

V usage is TRBV7-2 and J usage is TRBJ2-5; TRBD1 might be the D (7 bases). The CDR3 has 17 amino acids. Germline V gene data show CDR1 as SGHTA and CDR2 as FQGNSA. V was pared by 3 bases and J by 2 bases, with 19 bases between. The DNA of the CDR3 is TGTGCCAGCAGCTTGGGGCATCAGGGGGGATTACAAGAGACCCAGTACTTC. Amino acid sequence: CASSLGHQGGLQETQYF.

The chain has TRBV4-2 and TRBJ2-7, with 8 bases that match TRBD1. From germline, CDR1 is LGHNA and CDR2 YNFKEQ. The junction had 11 bases not matched to a gene; V was cut back by 1 base and J by 0 bases. The CDR3 extends over 18 amino acids. CDR3 nucleotides: TGTGCCAGCAGCCAAGTTGGCAGGGGGCGACAAGTCTCCTACGAGCAGTACTTC. Translation: CASSQVGRGRQVSYEQYF.

This sequence joins TRBV4-1 and TRBJ1-2; tentative D call: TRBD1 (6 bases). Trimming removed 2 bases at V and 7 bases at J, with 14 bases between. This CDR3 is 14 amino acids long. The germline V gene encodes CDR1 MGHRA and CDR2 YSYEKL. The chain's CDR3 is CASSQQGSVSGYTF. The CDR3 DNA sequence: TGCGCCAGCAGCCAACAGGGGTCGGTGAGTGGCTACACCTTC.

V is TRBV27 and J is TRBJ1-3, with D unclear. The V and J ends lost 4 bases and 6 bases respectively, with 7 bases between them. Per germline, CDR1 MNHEY and CDR2 SMNVEV (reference sequence). CDR3 length: 12 amino acids. The CDR3 DNA is TGTGCCAGCAGTTCCGGGGAAAACACCATATATTTT. Protein sequence: CASSSGENTIYF.

The V and J genes are TRBV30 and TRBJ1-3, with 8 bases matching TRBD1. V trimming: 1 base; J trimming: 7 bases; junction bases outside the gene matches: 6. Germline CDR1 reads GTSNPN; CDR2 reads SVGIG (reference sequence). CDR3 length equals 14 residues. DNA for the CDR3: TGTGCCTGGAGTGAACAGGGGGGAAGGAACACCATATATTTT. Its translation is CAWSEQGGRNTIYF. The whole variable domain, filled in from reference TRBV30 and TRBJ1-3, reads SQTIHQWPATLVQPVGSPLSLECTVEGTSNPNLYWYRQAAGRGLQLLFYSVGIGQISSEVPQNLSASRPQDRQFILSSKKLLLSDSGFYLCAWSEQGGRNTIYFGEGSWLTVV.

This clone was observed a few times. The rearrangement joins TRBV5-8 to TRBJ2-2; 7 bases align to TRBD1. Trimming removed 6 bases from V and 5 bases from J; junction bases left unmatched: 10. Germline V lookup: CDR1 SGHTS, CDR2 YDEGEE. The CDR3 has 15 residues. CDR3 sequence (DNA): TGTGCCAGCACAGAGGGGGCGCAGGAAACCGGGGAGCTGTTTTTT. This translates into CASTEGAQETGELFF.

The chain carries TRBV4-1 and TRBJ1-2; 7 bases match TRBD1. This CDR3 has 16 amino acids. J gave up 3 bases and V 3 bases, and 10 bases lay outside the gene matches. Germline V gene lookup returns CDR1 MGHRA and CDR2 YSYEKL. CDR3 bases: TGCGCCAGCAGCCAGGCCGGGACAGAGCTTGACTATGGCTACACCTTC. Amino acids: CASSQAGTELDYGYTF.

The rearrangement uses TRBV28 and TRBJ1-6; 8 bases are shared with TRBD1. Trimming at V came to 5 bases and at J to 7 bases, leaving 13 bases not matched to a gene. The CDR3 extends over 17 amino acids. Germline V gene sequence: CDR1 MDHEN, CDR2 SYDVKM. The CDR3 loop is CASSPPTGVPVNSPLHF. The CDR3 DNA follows: TGTGCCAGCAGTCCCCCGACAGGGGTCCCCGTGAATTCACCCCTCCACTTT.

V gene TRBV3-1 (or the pseudogene TRBV3-2) combines with J gene TRBJ1-3; the D gene is possibly TRBD1 (6 bases). Per germline, CDR1 LGHDT and CDR2 YNNKEL (reference sequence). This CDR3 region has 15 residues. Trimming left V 2 bases short and J 5 bases short, with 13 bases between. The CDR3 protein is CASSQLQGNRNTIYF. In nucleotides, the CDR3 is TGTGCCAGCAGCCAATTACAGGGAAACAGAAACACCATATATTTT.

The rearrangement uses TRBV27 and TRBJ1-1; a weak D match, TRBD1 (5 bases). Germline V gene sequence: CDR1 MNHEY, CDR2 SMNVEV (reference sequence). Between the trimmed V and J ends, which lost 4 bases and 6 bases, there was a span of 24 bases. The CDR3 covers 17 residues. The CDR3: CASSSGFGDYLGAEAFF. The CDR3 DNA is TGTGCCAGCAGTTCCGGGTTTGGGGACTACCTCGGGGCTGAAGCTTTCTTT.

The V gene is TRBV7-2, the J gene TRBJ1-1; 7 nucleotides align to TRBD1. From germline, CDR1 is SGHTA and CDR2 FQGNSA. J gave up 3 bases and V 5 bases, and 21 bases lay outside the gene matches. The CDR3 has 19 residues. The CDR3 DNA follows: TGTGCCAGCAGCGCGCACGGTCGAGGCAGGGGGTCCAAATACACTGAAGCTTTCTTT. The encoded protein is CASSAHGRGRGSKYTEAFF.

V and J are TRBV28 and TRBJ1-5, with 10 bases lining up with TRBD1. The CDR3 length is 17 residues. J gave up 4 bases and V 0 bases, and 6 bases lay outside the gene matches. Per germline, CDR1 MDHEN and CDR2 SYDVKM. The CDR3 protein is CASSLWGQGKGNQPQHF. The DNA of the CDR3 is TGTGCCAGCAGTTTATGGGGACAGGGGAAAGGAAATCAGCCCCAGCATTTT.

The genes are TRBV6-5 and TRBJ2-5, with D possibly being TRBD2 (7 bases). Per the germline V gene, CDR1 is MNHEY and CDR2 is SVGAGI. V gave up 6 bases and J gave up 4 bases, with 18 bases separating them. The CDR3 is made up of 15 amino acids. CDR3 sequence reads: CASRTQRGGRETQYF. For the CDR3, the DNA is TGTGCCAGCAGAACCCAACGCGGGGGCCGAGAGACCCAGTACTTC.

The gene calls are TRBV5-1 and TRBJ2-5, with 11 bases aligning to TRBD2. This CDR3 has 16 amino acids. Per the germline V gene, CDR1 is SGHRS and CDR2 is YFSETQ. J lost 5 bases, V lost 0 bases, and 6 bases had no gene match. The CDR3: CASSLALAGGMETQYF. In DNA, the CDR3 is TGCGCCAGCAGCTTGGCGCTAGCGGGAGGTATGGAGACCCAGTACTTC.

The chain uses TRBV4-1 and TRBJ1-1; 8 bases agree with TRBD1. Losses at the gene ends were 4 bases for V and 1 base for J; bases not matched to a gene: 5. The CDR3 sequence is 15 residues long. The germline CDR1 and CDR2 sequences are MGHRA and YSYEKL. CDR3 bases: TGCGCCAGCAGCCGCGGACAGGGAACGAACACTGAAGCTTTCTTT. Translation: CASSRGQGTNTEAFF.

The V call is TRBV18, the J call TRBJ1-5, with 8 bases lining up with TRBD1. Germline lookup yields CDR1 KGHSH and CDR2 LQKENI. V shed 6 bases and J 2 bases; nucleotides not matched to a gene: 3. The CDR3 is 14 residues long. CDR3 DNA sequence: TGTGCCAGCTCCCCGGACAGGGGCAATCAGCCCCAGCATTTT. Translated: CASSPDRGNQPQHF.

This clone showed up just once. J is TRBJ2-7 and V is TRBV2; 7 nucleotides match TRBD2. The length of the CDR3 is 15 residues. Trimming removed 2 bases from V and 0 bases from J; junction bases left unmatched: 4. CDR1 and CDR2 from the germline V gene are SNHLY and FYNNEI. CDR3 nucleotide sequence: TGTGCCAGCAGTGAATTTGGGGGGGACTCCTACGAGCAGTACTTC. Protein sequence: CASSEFGGDSYEQYF.

The chain employs TRBV5-1 and TRBJ1-1; D ambiguous. The CDR3 totals 14 residues. V lost 0 bases and J lost 0, with 6 bases in between. Germline V gene data show CDR1 as SGHRS and CDR2 as YFSETQ. CDR3 region: CASSLGAVNTEAFF. DNA for the CDR3: TGCGCCAGCAGCTTGGGGGCAGTGAACACTGAAGCTTTCTTT.

The rearrangement uses TRBV6-5 and TRBJ2-7; TRBD1 is a possible D gene (5 bases). Trimming cost V 6 bases and J 10 bases, with 19 bases left between them. Germline CDR1 and CDR2: MNHEY and SVGAGI. This CDR3 comprises 13 residues. The CDR3 is CASRNGGAPPQYF. The DNA of the CDR3 is TGTGCCAGCAGAAACGGTGGGGCCCCACCCCAGTACTTC.

J is TRBJ2-7 and V is TRBV10-3; 10 bases fit TRBD1. J gave up 3 bases and V 2 bases, and 1 base lay outside the gene matches. Germline CDR1 reads ENHRY; CDR2 reads SYGVKD. The length of the CDR3 is 14 residues. CDR3 amino acids: CAISEGTGDYEQYF. The CDR3 DNA is TGTGCCATCAGTGAGGGGACAGGGGACTACGAGCAGTACTTC.

This clone was seen a handful of times. The chain couples TRBV4-1 to TRBJ1-4; D is unclear. Deletions cut 1 base from V and 6 bases from J, with 9 bases between. The CDR3 extends over 14 amino acids. Germline CDR1 reads MGHRA; CDR2 reads YSYEKL. CDR3: CASSQGSRDEKLFF. The CDR3 DNA reads as TGCGCCAGCAGCCAAGGGTCACGGGATGAAAAACTGTTTTTT.

The chain uses TRBV5-6 and TRBJ2-5; D is possibly TRBD1 (5 bases). Looked up from germline, CDR1 is SGHDT and CDR2 is YYEEEE. Deletions cut 2 bases from V and 2 bases from J, with 10 bases between. The CDR3 is 14 amino acids. The CDR3 sequence: CASSFWTIQETQYF. In DNA, the CDR3 is TGTGCCAGCAGCTTTTGGACAATACAAGAGACCCAGTACTTC. Full variable domain (missing parts from reference TRBV5-6 and TRBJ2-5): DAGVTQSPTHLIKTRGQQVTLRCSPKSGHDTVSWYQQALGQGPQFIFQYYEEEERQRGNFPDRFSGHQFPNYSSELNVNALLLGDSALYLCASSFWTIQETQYFGPGTRLLVL.

This clone occurred a few times. The rearrangement links TRBV5-6 to TRBJ2-1; D may be TRBD2 (6 bases). Germline V CDR1 and CDR2: SGHDT, YYEEEE. Trimming removed 0 bases at V and 3 bases at J, with 7 bases between. CDR3 length equals 14 residues. The CDR3 spells CASSLVGLYNEQFF. As DNA, the CDR3 is TGTGCCAGCAGCTTGGTGGGACTCTACAATGAGCAGTTCTTC.

The V and J genes are TRBV2 and TRBJ1-5; D might be TRBD1 (5 bases). Trimming pared 5 bases from V and 7 bases from J, leaving 9 bases between. This CDR3 has 12 residues. Germline V CDR1 and CDR2: SNHLY, FYNNEI. The CDR3 bases are TGTGCCAGCAGTTCAGGGAACCAGCCCCAGCATTTT. Encoded protein: CASSSGNQPQHF.